Presented here are 20 T cell receptor beta chains from one specimen sequenced in a study of cytomegalovirus exposure and HLA in healthy donors. Primers for the PCR totalled 60 Vbeta and 13 Jbeta. Some clones are missing from TCRdb's copy, which holds only in-frame ones; the method was immunoSEQ multiplex PCR. The sample carries around 190,000 clones, 80% recorded once. The sample taken for sequencing was PBMCs. The receptors originated from a man aged 40-50 years in good health and CMV-seronegative.

This clone was detected only a few times. This chain uses TRBV19 with TRBJ2-2; no firm D call. V shed 7 bases and J shed 2 bases, with 14 bases lying between them. Germline CDR1 is LNHDA and CDR2 is SQIVND (reference sequence). This CDR3 is 15 amino acids long. The CDR3 sequence: CASKSLESNTGELFF. Written as DNA, the CDR3 is TGTGCCAGTAAATCGCTAGAAAGTAACACCGGGGAGCTGTTTTTT.

The rearrangement links TRBV6-6 to TRBJ1-5; 7 bases are a match to TRBD1. The CDR3 extends over 16 amino acids. Germline CDR1 reads MNHNY; CDR2 reads SVGAGI (reference sequence). With V trimmed by 0 bases and J by 7 bases, 9 bases remained unmatched. The CDR3 region is CASSYSDRWFPQPQHF. The CDR3 coding sequence is TGTGCCAGCAGTTACTCGGACAGGTGGTTTCCCCAGCCCCAGCATTTT.

CDR3 nucleotide sequence: TGTGCCATCAGGGAACAGGGGTTTGGAAACACCATATATTTT. Protein sequence: CAIREQGFGNTIYF. The rearrangement uses TRBV10-3 and TRBJ1-3; 7 bases map to TRBD1. The V and J ends lost 6 bases and 3 bases, in that order; junction bases with no gene match: 5. The CDR3 covers 14 residues. Germline CDR1 reads ENHRY; CDR2 reads SYGVKD.

The chain is built from TRBV7-2 and TRBJ2-5; TRBD1 aligns across 7 bases. The CDR3 runs 13 residues. J lost 5 bases, V lost 5 bases, and 5 bases had no gene match. Germline assignment: CDR1 SGHTA and CDR2 FQGNSA. CDR3 sequence reads: CASSLYRGETQYF. CDR3 DNA sequence: TGTGCCAGCAGCCTATACAGGGGTGAGACCCAGTACTTC.

The chain combines TRBV29-1 with TRBJ2-5; TRBD2 matches 10 bases. CDR3 length equals 14 residues. J gave up 2 bases and V 8 bases, and 8 bases lay outside the gene matches. Germline V gives CDR1 SQVTM, CDR2 ANQGSEA. CDR3 protein: CSSRVAGGQETQYF. The CDR3 nucleotides read TGCAGCTCCAGGGTAGCGGGAGGACAAGAGACCCAGTACTTC.

The chain uses TRBV30 and TRBJ2-5; 7 bases are a match to TRBD2. The CDR3 is made up of 15 amino acids. CDR1 GTSNPN and CDR2 SVGIG come from the germline V gene (reference sequence). J was trimmed by 5 bases and V by 2 bases; bases with no gene match: 11. DNA of the CDR3: TGTGCCTGGAGTCCTGGTGCTAGCGGAGTGGAGACCCAGTACTTC. It specifies CAWSPGASGVETQYF.

The chain is built from TRBV5-6 and TRBJ2-5; D is undetermined. This CDR3 has 14 amino acids. The ends were cut back, 4 bases at V and 5 bases at J, with 15 bases in the middle. Germline lookup yields CDR1 SGHDT and CDR2 YYEEEE. The CDR3 loop reads CASSHPSGPETQYF. CDR3 in DNA: TGTGCCAGCAGCCATCCTAGTGGTCCGGAGACCCAGTACTTC.

Turning to this clone: At one end, the junction sequence differs from germline, possibly due to a read error. This chain links TRBV7-9 with TRBJ1-4, with D perhaps TRBD1 (6 bases). The CDR3 runs 15 residues. Germline CDR1 reads SEHNR; CDR2 reads FQNEAQ (reference sequence). Written as DNA, the CDR3 is TGTTCCAGCAGCTCCCAGGGGTCAACTAATGAAAAACTGTTTTTT. Translated: CSSSSQGSTNEKLFF.

This sequence joins TRBV5-6 and TRBJ1-2; 11 nucleotides line up with TRBD1. V lost 0 bases, J lost 12 bases, and 4 bases stayed unmatched. Germline CDR1 is SGHDT and CDR2 is YYEEEE. This CDR3 is 13 amino acids long. The CDR3 DNA follows: TGTGCCAGCAGCTTGGGGGGACAGGGGGATAACACCTTC. This sequence encodes CASSLGGQGDNTF.

The chain combines TRBV18 with TRBJ1-2, with 7 nucleotides matching TRBD1. Per the germline V gene, CDR1 is KGHSH and CDR2 is LQKENI. Trimming at V came to 0 bases and at J to 6 bases, leaving 7 bases not matched to a gene. The CDR3 sequence is 15 residues long. CDR3 coding DNA: TGTGCCAGCTCACCACCGGTGTTACAGGGGAATGGCTACACCTTC. Protein sequence: CASSPPVLQGNGYTF.

This clone was detected only a few times. The rearrangement links TRBV18 to TRBJ2-1, with no clear D. The CDR3 runs to 14 residues. CDR1 is KGHSH, CDR2 LQKENI, per germline. The V end was cut by 2 bases, the J end by 6 bases, with 11 bases between. The CDR3 loop is CASSPRNSPNEQFF. CDR3 in DNA: TGTGCCAGCTCACCAAGAAACTCGCCCAATGAGCAGTTCTTC.

The chain carries TRBV19 and TRBJ2-1, with D hard to call. The V and J ends lost 6 bases and 10 bases respectively, with 25 bases between them. The germline V gene encodes CDR1 LNHDA and CDR2 SQIVND (reference sequence). The CDR3 covers 16 residues. The CDR3 bases are TGTGCCAGTAGCCCAACCGACACGCTTGCCCGAAGGGAGCAGTTCTTC. It codes for CASSPTDTLARREQFF.

This clone showed up just once. The rearrangement joins TRBV4-1 to TRBJ1-5; 7 positions agree with TRBD1. Germline trimming cut 6 bases from V and 4 bases from J; bases unmatched to any gene: 6. The CDR3 totals 14 residues. In germline, CDR1 is MGHRA, CDR2 YSYEKL. The CDR3 DNA follows: TGCGCCAGCAGTTCGGACAGGCGTAATCAGCCCCAGCATTTT. It codes for CASSSDRRNQPQHF.

The chain combines TRBV29-1 with TRBJ2-7, with D possibly TRBD2 on 6 matching bases. This CDR3 is built from 11 residues. The germline V and J ends were trimmed by 4 bases and 3 bases, with 7 bases remaining between them. Germline values: CDR1 SQVTM, CDR2 ANQGSEA. The CDR3 region has the DNA TGCAGCGTTGTGGAGGGCTACGAGCAGTACTTC. Amino acid sequence: CSVVEGYEQYF.

The chain joins TRBV5-1 to TRBJ1-4; D remains ambiguous. This CDR3 is built from 14 residues. From germline, CDR1 is SGHRS and CDR2 YFSETQ. Trimming pared 5 bases from V and 8 bases from J, leaving 16 bases between. CDR3 DNA sequence: TGCGCCAGCAGTGCCGGTGGAGTCTGGGAAAAACTGTTTTTT. Translating it yields CASSAGGVWEKLFF.

This clone appeared a single time. The V call is TRBV9, the J call TRBJ2-5; 9 bases match TRBD2. V lost 3 bases, J lost 5 bases, and 11 bases stayed unmatched. The CDR3 contains 16 residues. The V gene's germline CDR1 is SGDLS and CDR2 YYNGEE. This CDR3 reads CASSEGGRAFGETQYF. In nucleotides, the CDR3 is TGTGCCAGCAGCGAGGGCGGGAGGGCCTTTGGGGAGACCCAGTACTTC.

The J gene is TRBJ1-4, the V gene TRBV5-4; maybe TRBD1 (5 bases). The CDR3 has 16 amino acids. The V end was cut by 4 bases, the J end by 5 bases, with 18 bases between. Germline V gene sequence: CDR1 SGHNT, CDR2 YYREEE (reference sequence). CDR3 in DNA: TGTGCCAGCAGCCGAACGCCATCAGGGAGGAATGAAAAACTGTTTTTT. Translating it yields CASSRTPSGRNEKLFF.

The J gene is TRBJ1-5, the V gene TRBV18; no firm D call. V lost 5 bases and J 3 bases, leaving 20 bases between the germline ends. The CDR3 spans 17 residues. CDR1 is KGHSH, CDR2 LQKENI, per germline. The DNA for the CDR3 is TGTGCCAGCTCAGCACTCGTCCCAGAGGGTACCAATCAGCCCCAGCATTTT. As protein: CASSALVPEGTNQPQHF.

The chain links TRBV20-1 to TRBJ1-2; D ambiguous. The CDR3 length is 11 residues. CDR1 is DFQATT and CDR2 is SNEGSKA in the germline V gene (reference sequence). CDR3 amino acids: CSLRALYGYTF. The CDR3 nucleotides are TGCAGCCTGCGGGCCCTCTATGGCTACACCTTC.

V gene TRBV29-1 combines with J gene TRBJ1-1; the match to TRBD1 covers 8 bases. The length of the CDR3 is 13 residues. Germline V CDR1 and CDR2: SQVTM, ANQGSEA. After removal of 7 bases from V and 1 base from J, the junction contained 5 bases not matched to a gene. The CDR3 coding sequence is TGCAGCGCGGACAGGGCGCAGAACACTGAAGCTTTCTTT. It yields the protein CSADRAQNTEAFF.